This paragraph covers one T cell receptor (beta chain) sequence. Its target is not known. This sample was taken from a study of T cell repertoires in cytomegalovirus infection. The V end lost 3 bases, the J end lost 7 bases, and 10 bases lay between the germline ends. Germline CDR1 is MDHEN and CDR2 is SYDVKM. This CDR3 has 12 amino acids. TCRdb recomputed calls from the reads with MiXCR, one row per CDR3 protein. The sample shows about 900,000 distinct CDR3 sequences, 31% of them seen only once. The TCR comes from a human donor in good health (CMV status not recorded). Some clones in this sample may be carry-over from other donors' samples. Sequenced here: cultured CD8+ T cells from PBMCs, sampled from culture after CMV antigen stimulation. The chain is built from TRBV28 and TRBJ2-7; possibly TRBD1 for D (5 bases). The CDR3 region has the DNA TGTGCCAGCAGTTTCCAGGGTCGGGAGCAGTACTTC. This codes for CASSFQGREQYF.